This record concerns one TCR beta chain sequence. What it recognizes is unknown. These data originate in a study of PD-1 blockade in classical Hodgkin lymphoma. Study-wide results and caveats: Reported baseline diversity: healthy donors highest, relapsed/refractory patients lowest. The study found complete responders had baseline diversity similar to newly diagnosed patients.

Produced via immunoSEQ multiplex PCR; TCRdb's table is partial and in-frame only. The sample yields about 97,000 clones, around 80% seen once. The CDR3 length is 15 residues. Per germline, CDR1 MNHEY and CDR2 SVGAGI. Trimming at V came to 2 bases and at J to 7 bases, leaving 8 bases not matched to a gene. Each and every patient relapsed after autologous stem cell transplantation, and patients got differing brentuximab vedotin exposure. The material sequenced was peripheral blood mononuclear cells (PBMCs), taken at baseline. The chain has TRBV6-5 and TRBJ2-7, with 10 bases that match TRBD2. The sequence was collected from a human donor with classical Hodgkin lymphoma. The DNA of the CDR3 is TGTGCCAGCAGTTACGGTGCTAGCGGGAGTGGTGAGCAGTACTTC. This gives the protein CASSYGASGSGEQYF.